A single sample gave rise to the 10 T cell receptor beta chains below, sequenced in a study of cytomegalovirus exposure and HLA in healthy donors. The data were produced by immunoSEQ multiplex PCR, yet TCRdb's version contains in-frame clones alone and is incomplete. The repertoire holds approximately 160,000 clones, with about 86% as singletons. The sample comprised PBMCs. These receptors all come from a woman under 30 in good health and CMV-seronegative.

The chain uses TRBV5-1 and TRBJ1-2, with 8 bases identical to TRBD1. V was clipped by 2 bases and J by 7 bases; unmatched bases: 13. The CDR3 spans 16 residues. Germline V lookup: CDR1 SGHRS, CDR2 YFSETQ. Here the CDR3 reads CASSFTDAGGGGGYTF. Written as DNA, the CDR3 is TGCGCCAGCAGCTTCACCGATGCAGGGGGCGGAGGTGGCTACACCTTC. Drawing the rest from reference TRBV5-1 and TRBJ1-2, the complete variable domain is KAGVTQTPRYLIKTRGQQVTLSCSPISGHRSVSWYQQTPGQGLQFLFEYFSETQRNKGNFPGRFSGRQFSNSRSEMNVSTLELGDSALYLCASSFTDAGGGGGYTFGSGTRLTVV.

The rearrangement links TRBV27 to TRBJ1-2; 10 bases agree with TRBD1. The CDR3 runs 13 residues. V lost 5 bases, J lost 12 bases, and 9 bases stayed unmatched. CDR1 MNHEY and CDR2 SMNVEV come from the germline V gene (reference sequence). CDR3 loop: CASSRTGGFWNTF. In nucleotides, the CDR3 is TGTGCCAGCAGTAGGACAGGGGGATTTTGGAACACCTTC.

The table lists this clone with a few counts. V usage is TRBV7-2 and J usage is TRBJ2-1; tentative D call: TRBD2 (7 bases). The CDR3 runs to 14 residues. Germline V gene lookup returns CDR1 SGHTA and CDR2 FQGNSA. The V end was cut by 5 bases, the J end by 4 bases, with 12 bases between. The CDR3 here is CASSPGGRYNEQFF. CDR3 DNA: TGTGCCAGCAGCCCCGGGGGGCGGTACAATGAGCAGTTCTTC.

CDR3 protein: CASTPLGLATDTQYF. For the CDR3, the DNA is TGTGCCAGCACGCCGTTAGGACTGGCCACAGATACGCAGTATTTT. J is TRBJ2-3 and V is TRBV7-2; D perhaps matches TRBD2 (5 bases). V shed 7 bases and J shed 2 bases, with 16 bases lying between them. Looked up from germline, CDR1 is SGHTA and CDR2 is FQGNSA. The CDR3 runs to 15 residues. The complete variable domain, with remaining parts taken from reference TRBV7-2 and TRBJ2-3, reads GAGVSQSPSNKVTEKGKDVELRCDPISGHTALYWYRQSLGQGLEFLIYFQGNSAPDKSGLPSDRFSAERTGGSVSTLTIQRTQQEDSAVYLCASTPLGLATDTQYFGPGTRLTVL.

V and J are TRBV29-1 and TRBJ1-1; 9 bases align to TRBD1. Trimming at V came to 6 bases and at J to 8 bases, leaving 10 bases not matched to a gene. The CDR3 consists of 13 residues. Germline CDR1 is SQVTM and CDR2 is ANQGSEA. In nucleotides, the CDR3 is TGCAGCGTCTCGAGAGAACAGGGGGCCGAAGCTTTCTTT. Translating gives CSVSREQGAEAFF.

The rearrangement joins TRBV5-8 to TRBJ1-5, with 7 bases identical to TRBD1. This CDR3 is built from 14 residues. The germline CDR1 and CDR2 sequences are SGHTS and YDEGEE. The J segment lost 4 bases and the V segment lost 2 bases, leaving 3 bases of the junction unmatched. The CDR3 is CASSFGQANQPQHF. For the CDR3, the DNA is TGTGCCAGCAGCTTCGGACAGGCGAATCAGCCCCAGCATTTT.

This chain links TRBV2 with TRBJ1-2, with D perhaps TRBD1 (5 bases). V was clipped by 4 bases and J by 6 bases, with 9 bases between them. The germline CDR1 and CDR2 sequences are SNHLY and FYNNEI. The CDR3 extends over 12 amino acids. The CDR3 bases are TGTGCCAGCAGTGCGGGGGGAAATGGCTACACCTTC. It codes for CASSAGGNGYTF.

J is TRBJ1-6 and V is TRBV18; the match to TRBD1 covers 10 bases. The CDR3 consists of 14 residues. After removal of 3 bases from V and 7 bases from J, the junction contained 0 bases not matched to a gene. Germline-derived CDR1 and CDR2 are KGHSH and LQKENI. The chain's CDR3 is CASSPGQGNSPLHF. CDR3 DNA sequence: TGTGCCAGCTCACCGGGACAGGGGAATTCACCCCTCCACTTT.

This chain links TRBV19 with TRBJ1-1; D gene ambiguous. Trimming removed 2 bases from V and 0 bases from J, with 7 bases in between. The CDR3 loop spans 14 amino acids. CDR1 and CDR2 from the germline V gene are LNHDA and SQIVND (reference sequence). The CDR3 sequence is CASSIPPMNTEAFF. CDR3 DNA sequence: TGTGCCAGTAGTATACCGCCTATGAACACTGAAGCTTTCTTT.

This clone was seen once. The chain combines TRBV10-3 with TRBJ2-2; 7 bases fit TRBD1. The CDR3 covers 15 residues. Trimming at V came to 0 bases and at J to 3 bases, leaving 1 base not matched to a gene. Germline V lookup: CDR1 ENHRY, CDR2 SYGVKD. CDR3 sequence reads: CAISESDRDTGELFF. In DNA form, the CDR3 reads TGTGCCATCAGTGAGTCTGACAGGGACACCGGGGAGCTGTTTTTT.